Below are 13 T cell receptor beta chains sequenced from a single sample in a study of tumor-infiltrating lymphocytes in primary liver carcinoma. TCR beta cDNA came from roughly 0.45 ug total RNA, primed with a constant-region primer. Construction of TCR beta libraries relied on three successive nested multiplex PCR rounds employing slightly modified ARM-PCR. Amplification in the first two PCR rounds was performed using TRBV1-TRBV30 forward primers and a C-beta reverse primer for approximately 10 cycles each. TCRdb re-called the multiplex PCR reads through MiXCR, storing one row per CDR3 protein. The data contain 250,000 to 400,000 distinct CDR3 sequences, 65% of them singletons. For blood RNA, unsorted whole blood served as the source, and germline DNA was extracted too. The sample comprised peripheral blood. The receptors were gathered from a man aged 40-49 years with primary liver carcinoma and hepatitis B virus infection.

In the case of this clonotype: A read error is possible here, since a much larger clone lies one base away. This chain connects TRBV6-1 to TRBJ1-2; D ambiguous. The V end lost 4 bases, the J end lost 6 bases, and 15 bases lay between the germline ends. The CDR3 runs to 14 residues. Germline V gene lookup returns CDR1 MNHNS and CDR2 SASEGT. The CDR3 coding sequence is TGTGCCAGCAGTGCCCTTAGAGGGCGCGATGGCTACACCTTC. It yields the protein CASSALRGRDGYTF.

In regard to this clonotype: This may stem from a read error, because a much larger clone lies one nucleotide away. The V and J genes are TRBV6-1 and TRBJ2-5; possible D gene TRBD2, 5 bases. CDR1 and CDR2 from the germline V gene are MNHNS and SASEGT. V dropped 0 bases and J dropped 4 bases, with 12 bases sitting between them. The CDR3 runs 15 residues. CDR3 loop: CASSEAGSILETQYF. The CDR3, as DNA: TGTGCCAGCAGTGAAGCGGGGAGTATTTTAGAGACCCAGTACTTC.

Notes on this clonotype: A much larger clonotype is one base distant, so this may be a read error. This rearrangement joins TRBV6-2 or TRBV6-3 to TRBJ2-1, with unresolved D. The germline V gene encodes CDR1 MNHEY and CDR2 SVGEGT. Trimming took off 4 bases at V and 4 bases at J, with 17 bases between the two ends. The CDR3 is 16 residues long. The CDR3 nucleotides are TGTGCCAGCAGTTTCTCGACCCCTGGGGTTTACAATGAGCAGTTCTTC. This encodes CASSFSTPGVYNEQFF.

In regard to this clonotype: This may come from a read error, since a much larger clone is one base off. The J gene is TRBJ2-3, the V gene TRBV29-1; D possibly corresponds to TRBD2 (6 bases). The CDR3 runs to 13 residues. Germline values: CDR1 SQVTM, CDR2 ANQGSEA. Trimming stripped 5 bases from V and 1 base from J, with 10 bases between. The CDR3 sequence is CSVKRRGTDTQYF. CDR3 bases: TGCAGCGTTAAACGGAGGGGCACAGATACGCAGTATTTT.

Regarding this clonotype: Sequence at one end of the junction differs from germline and may be a read error. V and J are TRBV5-1 and TRBJ2-3, with TRBD2 as a possible D gene (5 bases). The germline V gene encodes CDR1 SGHRS and CDR2 YFSETQ. CDR3 length equals 16 residues. The CDR3, as DNA: TGCGCCAGCAGCTTGAAGGGCCGTGCTAGCACAGATGCGCAGTATTTT. Translating gives CASSLKGRASTDAQYF.

Comments on this clonotype: At one end the junction does not follow the germline gene, possibly because of a read error. The chain links TRBV7-8 to TRBJ2-2; D possibly matches TRBD1 or TRBD2 (5 bases each). The CDR3 has 15 amino acids. The V gene's germline CDR1 is SGHVS and CDR2 FQNEAQ. The chain's CDR3 is CASSPSGAYTGEPFF. The CDR3 coding sequence is TGTGCCAGCAGCCCCTCCGGGGCCTACACCGGGGAGCCGTTTTTT.

Regarding this clonotype: A much larger clone lies a single base off, so this may be a read error. This sequence joins TRBV5-5 and TRBJ1-2; a weak D match, TRBD1 (6 bases). CDR3 length: 14 amino acids. With 9 bases removed from V and 4 bases from J, the gap between germline ends came to 19 bases. From germline, CDR1 is SGHKS and CDR2 YYEKEE (reference sequence). The CDR3 loop reads CANRVDSQSYGYTF. The CDR3, as DNA: TGTGCCAACAGGGTGGACTCCCAGTCCTATGGCTACACCTTC.

Of note for this clonotype: A much larger clone lies one base from this, so it may be a read error. J is TRBJ2-3 and V is TRBV10-3; TRBD2 agrees at 8 bases. Germline CDR1 ENHRY, CDR2 SYGVKD. With 0 bases clipped from V and 4 bases from J, the junction kept 9 bases outside the gene matches. CDR3 size: 17 residues. Here the CDR3 reads CAISESGPAGVSDTQYF. The CDR3 bases are TGTGCCATCAGTGAGTCCGGTCCAGCGGGAGTTTCAGATACGCAGTATTTT.

Regarding this clonotype: A read error may account for a junction end that differs from germline. In DNA form, the CDR3 reads TGTGCCAGCAACCAAGATCTGGGTCGGGGACTAGCGGCTCCTGAGCAGTTCTTC. It is translated as CASNQDLGRGLAAPEQFF. This chain connects TRBV4-2 to TRBJ2-1; 11 bases line up with TRBD2. Germline CDR1 and CDR2: LGHNA and YNFKEQ. This CDR3 comprises 18 residues.

Concerning this clonotype itself: Relative to the germline gene, one junction end is altered; a read error may explain this. The chain is built from TRBV30 and TRBJ2-6, with 10 positions matching TRBD1. This CDR3 is built from 15 residues. Per the germline V gene, CDR1 is GTSNPN and CDR2 is SVGIG (reference sequence). CDR3 protein: CAWDRGPTGANVLAF. CDR3 sequence (DNA): TGTGCCTGGGACAGGGGGCCCACTGGGGCCAACGTCCTGGCTTTC. The full variable domain, in which reference TRBV30 and TRBJ2-6 provide the parts outside the CDR3, is SQTIHQWPATLVQPVGSPLSLECTVEGTSNPNLYWYRQAAGRGLQLLFYSVGIGQISSEVPQNLSASRPQDRQFILSSKKLLLSDSGFYLCAWDRGPTGANVLAFGAGSRLTVL.

In the case of this clonotype: A much more abundant neighbour one base away suggests this may be a read error. The chain carries TRBV6-1 and TRBJ1-1, with TRBD1 as a possible D gene (5 bases). This CDR3 spans 16 amino acids. Germline lookup yields CDR1 MNHNS and CDR2 SASEGT. V was trimmed by 3 bases and J by 6 bases, leaving 20 bases between them. The CDR3 sequence is CASSDLRASRDAEAFF. The CDR3 DNA is TGTGCCAGCAGTGATCTCAGGGCGTCGAGGGACGCTGAAGCTTTCTTT.

A remark on this clonotype: An end of the junction does not agree with germline; a read error may underlie this. The chain recombines TRBV12-3 or TRBV12-4 with TRBJ2-5; 7 bases are a match to TRBD2. The CDR3 is 18 amino acids. CDR3 in DNA: TGCGCCAGCAGTTTAATAGGGTCAACGGCGGGAGAGAGAGAGACCCAGTACTTC. Protein product: CASSLIGSTAGERETQYF.

Details on this clonotype: The junction does not match germline at one end; this may be a read error. This chain uses TRBV7-8 with TRBJ2-7, with 8 bases aligning to TRBD2. CDR1 is SGHVS and CDR2 is FQNEAQ in the germline V gene. CDR3 length equals 16 residues. The CDR3 is CDSSLPGLAHPSEQYF. The CDR3 region has the DNA TGTGACAGCAGCTTACCCGGACTAGCTCACCCTTCCGAGCAGTACTTC.